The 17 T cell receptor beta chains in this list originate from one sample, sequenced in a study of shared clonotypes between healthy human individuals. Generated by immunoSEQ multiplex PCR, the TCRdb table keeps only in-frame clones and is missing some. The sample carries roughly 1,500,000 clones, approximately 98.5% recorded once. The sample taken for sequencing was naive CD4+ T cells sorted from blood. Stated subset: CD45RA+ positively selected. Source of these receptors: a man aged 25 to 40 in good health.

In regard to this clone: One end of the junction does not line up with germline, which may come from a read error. The CDR3 spells CASSLRSTLTRELFF. DNA of the CDR3: TGTGCCAGCAGCTTGAGGAGTACCCTCACCAGGGAGCTGTTTTTT. The V and J genes are TRBV5-4 and TRBJ2-2; no clear D. The V gene's germline CDR1 is SGHNT and CDR2 YYREEE (reference sequence). The CDR3 has 15 amino acids.

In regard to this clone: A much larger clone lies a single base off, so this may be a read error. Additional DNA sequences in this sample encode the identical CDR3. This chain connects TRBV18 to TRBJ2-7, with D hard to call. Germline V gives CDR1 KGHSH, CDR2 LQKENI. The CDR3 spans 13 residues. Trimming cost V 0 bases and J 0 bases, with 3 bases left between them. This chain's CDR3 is CASSPPGSYEQYF. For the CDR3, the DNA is TGTGCCAGCTCACCACCGGGCTCCTACGAGCAGTACTTC.

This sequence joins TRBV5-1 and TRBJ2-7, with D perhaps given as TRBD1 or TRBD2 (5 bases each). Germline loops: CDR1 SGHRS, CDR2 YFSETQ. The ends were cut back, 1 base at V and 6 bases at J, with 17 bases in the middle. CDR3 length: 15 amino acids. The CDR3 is CASSLRSGTIGEQYF. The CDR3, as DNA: TGCGCCAGCAGCTTGCGGTCAGGGACCATCGGCGAGCAGTACTTC.

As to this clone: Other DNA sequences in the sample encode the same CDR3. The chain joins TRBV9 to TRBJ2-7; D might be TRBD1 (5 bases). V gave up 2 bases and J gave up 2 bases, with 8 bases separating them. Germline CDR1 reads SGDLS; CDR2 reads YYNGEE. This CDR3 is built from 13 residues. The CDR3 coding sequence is TGTGCCAGCAGCGTGGGGCAGACCTACGAGCAGTACTTC. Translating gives CASSVGQTYEQYF.

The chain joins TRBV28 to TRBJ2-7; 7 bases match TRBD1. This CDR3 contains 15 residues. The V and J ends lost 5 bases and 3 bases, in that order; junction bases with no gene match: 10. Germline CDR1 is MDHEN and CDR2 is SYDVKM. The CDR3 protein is CASSRLQGYHYEQYF. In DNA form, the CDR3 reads TGTGCCAGCAGTCGTTTACAGGGGTACCACTACGAGCAGTACTTC.

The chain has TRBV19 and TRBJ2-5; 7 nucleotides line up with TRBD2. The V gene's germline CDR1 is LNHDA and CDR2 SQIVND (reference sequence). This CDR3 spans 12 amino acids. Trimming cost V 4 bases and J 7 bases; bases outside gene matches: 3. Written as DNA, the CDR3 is TGTGCCAGTAGTAGCGGGAGCGGGACCCAGTACTTC. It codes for CASSSGSGTQYF.

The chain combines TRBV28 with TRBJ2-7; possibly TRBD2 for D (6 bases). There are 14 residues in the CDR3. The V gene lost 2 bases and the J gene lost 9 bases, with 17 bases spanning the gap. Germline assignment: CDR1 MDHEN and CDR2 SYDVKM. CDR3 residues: CASSLETRFTGQYF. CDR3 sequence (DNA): TGTGCCAGCAGTTTAGAGACTAGATTTACGGGGCAGTACTTC.

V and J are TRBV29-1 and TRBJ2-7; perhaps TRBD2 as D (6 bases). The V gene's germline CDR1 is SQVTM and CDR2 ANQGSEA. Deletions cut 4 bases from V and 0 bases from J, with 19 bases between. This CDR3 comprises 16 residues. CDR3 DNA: TGCAGCGTTGGCGGGACCGTTAATAAAAACTCCTACGAGCAGTACTTC. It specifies CSVGGTVNKNSYEQYF.

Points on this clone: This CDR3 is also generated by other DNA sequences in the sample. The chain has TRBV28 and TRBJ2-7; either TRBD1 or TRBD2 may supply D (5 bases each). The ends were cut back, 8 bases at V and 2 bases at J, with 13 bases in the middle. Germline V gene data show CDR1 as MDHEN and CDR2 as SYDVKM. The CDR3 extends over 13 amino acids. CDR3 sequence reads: CASGRQGAYEQYF. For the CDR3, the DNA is TGTGCCAGCGGGCGCCAGGGAGCCTACGAGCAGTACTTC.

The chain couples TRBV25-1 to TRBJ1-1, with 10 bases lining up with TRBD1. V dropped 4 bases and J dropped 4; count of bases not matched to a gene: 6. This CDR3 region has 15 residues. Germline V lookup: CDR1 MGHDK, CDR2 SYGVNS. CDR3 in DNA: TGTGCCAGCAGTGTCCGGGACAGGGGAGTCACTGAAGCTTTCTTT. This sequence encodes CASSVRDRGVTEAFF.

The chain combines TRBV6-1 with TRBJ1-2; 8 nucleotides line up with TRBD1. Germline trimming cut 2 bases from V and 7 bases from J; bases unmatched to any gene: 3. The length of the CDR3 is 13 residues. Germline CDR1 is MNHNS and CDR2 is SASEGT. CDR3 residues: CASSERTGTGYTF. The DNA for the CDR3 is TGTGCCAGCAGTGAACGGACAGGGACTGGCTACACCTTC.

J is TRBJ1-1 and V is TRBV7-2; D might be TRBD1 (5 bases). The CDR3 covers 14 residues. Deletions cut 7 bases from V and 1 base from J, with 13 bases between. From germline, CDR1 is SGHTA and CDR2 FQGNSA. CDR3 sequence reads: CASTRGGANTEAFF. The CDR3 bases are TGTGCCAGCACCCGAGGCGGGGCGAACACTGAAGCTTTCTTT.

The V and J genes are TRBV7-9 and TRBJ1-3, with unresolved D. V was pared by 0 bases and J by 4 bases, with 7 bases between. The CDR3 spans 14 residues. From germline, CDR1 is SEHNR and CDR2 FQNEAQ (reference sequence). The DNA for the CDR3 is TGTGCCAGCAGCTTAGCGCAGGTCGGAAACACCATATATTTT. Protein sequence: CASSLAQVGNTIYF.

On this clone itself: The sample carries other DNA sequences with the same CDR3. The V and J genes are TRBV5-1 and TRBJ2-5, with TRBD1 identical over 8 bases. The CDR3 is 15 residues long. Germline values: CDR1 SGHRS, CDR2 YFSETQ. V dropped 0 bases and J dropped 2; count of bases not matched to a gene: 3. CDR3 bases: TGCGCCAGCAGCTTGGACAGGGGGGTTCAAGAGACCCAGTACTTC. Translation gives CASSLDRGVQETQYF. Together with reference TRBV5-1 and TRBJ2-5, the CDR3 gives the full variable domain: KAGVTQTPRYLIKTRGQQVTLSCSPISGHRSVSWYQQTPGQGLQFLFEYFSETQRNKGNFPGRFSGRQFSNSRSEMNVSTLELGDSALYLCASSLDRGVQETQYFGPGTRLLVL.

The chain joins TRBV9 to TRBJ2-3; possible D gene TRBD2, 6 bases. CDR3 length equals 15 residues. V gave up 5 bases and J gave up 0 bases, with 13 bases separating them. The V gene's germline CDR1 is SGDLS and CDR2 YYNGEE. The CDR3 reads CASSLASGSTDTQYF. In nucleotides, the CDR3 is TGTGCCAGCAGTCTGGCGAGCGGGAGCACAGATACGCAGTATTTT.

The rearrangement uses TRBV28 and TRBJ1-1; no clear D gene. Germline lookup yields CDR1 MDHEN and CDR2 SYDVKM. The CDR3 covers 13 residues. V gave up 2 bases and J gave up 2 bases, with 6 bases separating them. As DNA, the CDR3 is TGTGCCAGCAGTTTAGTGTTCAACACTGAAGCTTTCTTT. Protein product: CASSLVFNTEAFF.

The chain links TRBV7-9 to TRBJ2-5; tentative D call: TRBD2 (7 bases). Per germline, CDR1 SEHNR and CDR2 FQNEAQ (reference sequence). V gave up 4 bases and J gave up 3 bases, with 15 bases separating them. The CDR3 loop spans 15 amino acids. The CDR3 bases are TGTGCCAGCAGCTCAAGGGGGGACTACGAAGAGACCCAGTACTTC. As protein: CASSSRGDYEETQYF.